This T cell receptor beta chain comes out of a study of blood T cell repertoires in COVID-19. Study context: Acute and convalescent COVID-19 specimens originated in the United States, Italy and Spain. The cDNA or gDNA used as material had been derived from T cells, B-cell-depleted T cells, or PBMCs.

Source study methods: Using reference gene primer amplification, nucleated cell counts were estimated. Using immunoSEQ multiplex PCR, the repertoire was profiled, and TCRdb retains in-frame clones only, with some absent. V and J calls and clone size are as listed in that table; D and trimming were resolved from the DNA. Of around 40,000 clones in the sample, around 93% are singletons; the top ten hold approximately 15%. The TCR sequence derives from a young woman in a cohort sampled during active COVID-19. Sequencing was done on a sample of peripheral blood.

CDR3 residues: CASSLLAGKFTDTQYF. CDR3 nucleotide sequence: TGTGCCAGCAGCCTCTTGGCGGGGAAATTCACAGATACGCAGTATTTT. The rearrangement links TRBV21-1 to TRBJ2-3; the D call of TRBD2 is as the table states it, not checked on the DNA. TRBV21-1 is a recognized pseudogene. The CDR3 totals 16 residues.